A selection of T cell receptor beta chains follows, all from one sample in a study of cytomegalovirus exposure and HLA in healthy donors. This table comes from immunoSEQ multiplex PCR, and its TCRdb copy is limited to in-frame clones, with some not included. Here the sample spans approximately 130,000 clones, roughly 80% being singletons. Input material: PBMCs. The receptors here all came from a woman aged 50 to 60 in good health and CMV-seropositive. The CDR3 runs from the conserved cysteine through the conserved F or W.

j_gene: TRBJ1-2; v_gene: TRBV30; CDR3aa: CAWSSSDFYGYTF
j_gene: TRBJ1-6; v_gene: TRBV2; CDR3aa: CATGQLSSYNSPLHF
j_gene: TRBJ2-1; v_gene: TRBV27; CDR3aa: CASSLGTSGSNEQFF
j_gene: TRBJ1-2; v_gene: TRBV2; CDR3aa: CASSAGEVGYGYTF
j_gene: TRBJ2-1; v_gene: TRBV4-2; CDR3aa: CASSRPSGSGVQFF
j_gene: TRBJ1-1; v_gene: TRBV6-6; CDR3aa: CASTPGGEAFF
j_gene: TRBJ1-3; v_gene: TRBV6-1; CDR3aa: CASRASSGNTIYF
j_gene: TRBJ2-2; v_gene: TRBV9; CDR3aa: CASSVLVNTGELFF
j_gene: TRBJ2-3; v_gene: TRBV7-8; CDR3aa: CASTARRSLDTQYF
j_gene: TRBJ2-3; v_gene: TRBV29-1; CDR3aa: CSVEDGGFYEDTQYF
j_gene: TRBJ1-1; v_gene: TRBV27; CDR3aa: CASSFLQGVYTEAFF
j_gene: TRBJ2-5; v_gene: TRBV5-1; CDR3aa: CASSFSASLKETQYF
j_gene: TRBJ2-7; v_gene: TRBV5-1; CDR3aa: CASSLTGVSGEQYF
j_gene: TRBJ1-5; v_gene: TRBV18; CDR3aa: CASSPDRSQPQHF
j_gene: TRBJ2-5; v_gene: TRBV29-1; CDR3aa: CSVGGDNGVREQYF
j_gene: TRBJ2-2; v_gene: TRBV5-5; CDR3aa: CASSLRTGNTGELFF
j_gene: TRBJ1-3; v_gene: TRBV2; CDR3aa: CASRRTGGSGNTIYF
j_gene: TRBJ1-1; v_gene: TRBV30; CDR3aa: CAWSTSGPGTEAFF
j_gene: TRBJ1-1; v_gene: TRBV18; CDR3aa: CASSPRMQGAENTEAFF
j_gene: TRBJ1-3; v_gene: TRBV6-6; CDR3aa: CASSTGLDTIYF
j_gene: TRBJ2-5; v_gene: TRBV6-5; CDR3aa: CASSQAGGETQYF
j_gene: TRBJ1-2; v_gene: TRBV4-1; CDR3aa: CASSRQDRLDGYTF
j_gene: TRBJ2-6; v_gene: TRBV2; CDR3aa: CATRQGALSGANVLTF
j_gene: TRBJ1-2; v_gene: TRBV7-8; CDR3aa: CASSLNRFGYTF
j_gene: TRBJ1-5; v_gene: TRBV7-9; CDR3aa: CASSPGTGRGDQPQHF
j_gene: TRBJ1-2; v_gene: TRBV28; CDR3aa: CASCPPRGALYGYTF
j_gene: TRBJ1-1; v_gene: TRBV19; CDR3aa: CASTTTGGMNTEAFF
j_gene: TRBJ1-3; v_gene: TRBV4-2; CDR3aa: CASSQVGGQGAGNTIYF
j_gene: TRBJ1-1; v_gene: TRBV5-1; CDR3aa: CASSFDGGNTEAFF
j_gene: TRBJ1-3; v_gene: TRBV28; CDR3aa: CASSLFLGGGNTIYF
j_gene: TRBJ2-3; v_gene: TRBV5-1; CDR3aa: CASSSIAGGGDTQYF
j_gene: TRBJ2-3; v_gene: TRBV7-9; CDR3aa: CASSLVQADTQYF
j_gene: TRBJ1-3; v_gene: TRBV6-1; CDR3aa: CASSEIGQRLAGNTIYF
j_gene: TRBJ1-1; v_gene: TRBV6-5; CDR3aa: CASSEVIGATEAFF
j_gene: TRBJ1-1; v_gene: TRBV9; CDR3aa: CASSPDSPEAFF
j_gene: TRBJ2-7; v_gene: TRBV30; CDR3aa: CAWSKAGSYEQYF
j_gene: TRBJ1-5; v_gene: TRBV19; CDR3aa: CASSIGTSPGNQPQHF
j_gene: TRBJ1-3; v_gene: TRBV18; CDR3aa: CASSPPGQISGNTIYF
j_gene: TRBJ1-4; v_gene: TRBV28; CDR3aa: CASSFTAEINEKLFF
j_gene: TRBJ2-1; v_gene: TRBV9; CDR3aa: CASSLGASGYNEQFF
j_gene: TRBJ2-7; v_gene: TRBV2; CDR3aa: CASSGGFSYEQYF
j_gene: TRBJ2-2; v_gene: TRBV10-3; CDR3aa: CAISEGVTSNTGELFF
j_gene: TRBJ2-3; v_gene: TRBV5-1; CDR3aa: CASSLGGRADTQYF
j_gene: TRBJ2-7; v_gene: TRBV14; CDR3aa: CASSQDPGQGTYEQYF
j_gene: TRBJ2-3; v_gene: TRBV9; CDR3aa: CASSEGTSGDTDTQYF
j_gene: TRBJ1-2; v_gene: TRBV6-1; CDR3aa: CAVQRTVLYGYTF
j_gene: TRBJ1-3; v_gene: TRBV7-2; CDR3aa: CASSLEGGWNTIYF
j_gene: TRBJ1-3; v_gene: TRBV2; CDR3aa: CASSPLGTLPSSGNTIYF
j_gene: TRBJ2-1; v_gene: TRBV7-8; CDR3aa: CASSLVGAGSSYNEQFF
j_gene: TRBJ2-1; v_gene: TRBV4-2; CDR3aa: CASSQDTSGPYNEQFF
j_gene: TRBJ1-3; v_gene: TRBV5-4; CDR3aa: CASSLALGAQAGNTIYF
j_gene: TRBJ2-5; v_gene: TRBV11-2; CDR3aa: CASSLGTGGETQYF
j_gene: TRBJ2-6; v_gene: TRBV7-9; CDR3aa: CASSSSDRGRLGANVLTF
j_gene: TRBJ2-1; v_gene: TRBV6-1; CDR3aa: CASSPRVNEQFF